The 11 T cell receptor beta chains below were found in one sample sequenced in a study of cytomegalovirus exposure and HLA in healthy donors. This PCR relied on a set of 60 Vbeta primers and 13 Jbeta primers. Clones were sequenced by immunoSEQ multiplex PCR, and TCRdb holds only the in-frame ones, with some missing. The table lists approximately 100,000 clones, over 70% of them singletons. Sequenced input: PBMCs. The source is a woman aged 40 to 50 in good health and CMV-seronegative.

This chain connects TRBV4-1 to TRBJ2-3; no definite D call. CDR3 length: 16 amino acids. V gave up 0 bases and J gave up 2 bases, with 12 bases separating them. Germline values: CDR1 MGHRA, CDR2 YSYEKL. This chain's CDR3 is CASSQDLPRYTDTQYF. The CDR3 nucleotides read TGCGCCAGCAGCCAAGATCTCCCACGGTACACAGATACGCAGTATTTT.

This clone was seen a few times. V usage is TRBV9 and J usage is TRBJ1-4; maybe TRBD1 (5 bases). From germline, CDR1 is SGDLS and CDR2 YYNGEE. V was clipped by 4 bases and J by 8 bases, with 15 bases between them. The CDR3 is 14 amino acids. CDR3 residues: CASSPTGVQEKLFF. CDR3 nucleotides: TGTGCCAGCAGCCCCACAGGTGTGCAGGAAAAACTGTTTTTT.

CDR3 amino acids: CASSPPSGVPNEQFF. Written as DNA, the CDR3 is TGCGCCAGCAGCCCTCCGAGCGGGGTCCCTAATGAGCAGTTCTTC. The V gene is TRBV4-1, the J gene TRBJ2-1, with TRBD2 identical over 7 bases. Germline assignment: CDR1 MGHRA and CDR2 YSYEKL. Losses at the gene ends were 4 bases for V and 7 bases for J; bases not matched to a gene: 10. The CDR3 sequence is 15 residues long.

CDR3 residues: CAISEKRQGLAYGYTF. CDR3 DNA sequence: TGTGCCATCAGTGAGAAGAGACAGGGGTTAGCCTATGGCTACACCTTC. The chain is built from TRBV10-3 and TRBJ1-2, with 8 bases identical to TRBD1. The CDR3 runs 16 residues. V trimming: 2 bases; J trimming: 4 bases; junction bases outside the gene matches: 9. The germline gives CDR1 ENHRY, CDR2 SYGVKD.

This chain joins TRBV7-6 and TRBJ2-1; 7 bases are a match to TRBD2. The length of the CDR3 is 15 residues. The V gene end was trimmed by 3 bases and the J gene end by 5 bases; junction bases not matched to a gene: 7. Per germline, CDR1 SGHVS and CDR2 FNYEAQ. The CDR3 sequence is CASSFDGGKNNEQFF. CDR3 nucleotide sequence: TGTGCCAGCAGCTTTGACGGGGGGAAGAACAATGAGCAGTTCTTC.

The J gene is TRBJ1-2, the V gene TRBV10-3; D is perhaps TRBD1 (6 bases). V was shortened by 7 bases and J by 0 bases, with 12 bases between the two germline ends. The germline gives CDR1 ENHRY, CDR2 SYGVKD. There are 14 residues in the CDR3. Written as DNA, the CDR3 is TGTGCCATCAACATACAGGGACCTAACTATGGCTACACCTTC. It encodes CAINIQGPNYGYTF.

This chain uses TRBV7-9 with TRBJ2-1, with 10 bases aligning to TRBD1. There are 14 residues in the CDR3. After removal of 5 bases from V and 9 bases from J, the junction contained 7 bases not matched to a gene. Germline values: CDR1 SEHNR, CDR2 FQNEAQ (reference sequence). In nucleotides, the CDR3 is TGTGCCAGCAGCGACAGCGACAGGGGGCCTGAGCAGTTCTTC. Translation gives CASSDSDRGPEQFF.

The chain is built from TRBV5-1 and TRBJ2-7; 13 nucleotides match TRBD2. The CDR3 is 17 amino acids. With 0 bases clipped from V and 0 bases from J, the junction kept 3 bases outside the gene matches. Germline V lookup: CDR1 SGHRS, CDR2 YFSETQ. The CDR3 is CASSLGLAGGSSYEQYF. The CDR3 region has the DNA TGCGCCAGCAGCTTGGGACTAGCGGGGGGAAGCTCCTACGAGCAGTACTTC. The full variable domain, its missing parts supplied by reference TRBV5-1 and TRBJ2-7, is KAGVTQTPRYLIKTRGQQVTLSCSPISGHRSVSWYQQTPGQGLQFLFEYFSETQRNKGNFPGRFSGRQFSNSRSEMNVSTLELGDSALYLCASSLGLAGGSSYEQYFGPGTRLTVT.

This rearrangement joins TRBV7-9 to TRBJ1-3; D is perhaps TRBD1 (5 bases). V shed 5 bases and J shed 2 bases, with 16 bases lying between them. The CDR3 is 16 amino acids. Germline-derived CDR1 and CDR2 are SEHNR and FQNEAQ (reference sequence). CDR3 sequence: CASSHGLGLAGNTIYF. CDR3 DNA sequence: TGTGCCAGCAGCCATGGATTGGGGCTCGCTGGAAACACCATATATTTT. Full variable domain (missing parts from reference TRBV7-9 and TRBJ1-3): DTGVSQNPRHKITKRGQNVTFRCDPISEHNRLYWYRQTLGQGPEFLTYFQNEAQLEKSRLLSDRFSAERPKGSFSTLEIQRTEQGDSAMYLCASSHGLGLAGNTIYFGEGSWLTVV.

The V gene is TRBV23-1, the J gene TRBJ2-7, with TRBD2 matching 14 bases. TRBV23-1 belongs to the ORF category, with a function that is uncertain. The junction had 11 bases not matched to a gene; V was cut back by 7 bases and J by 0 bases. The CDR3 spans 18 residues. DNA for the CDR3: TGCGCCAGCATCCCAATGGGACTAGCGGGGGATAGCTCCTACGAGCAGTACTTC. It yields the protein CASIPMGLAGDSSYEQYF.

The chain joins TRBV11-2 to TRBJ2-5; 9 bases line up with TRBD2. From germline, CDR1 is SGHAT and CDR2 FQNNGV. Unmatched junction bases numbered 11, after V lost 1 base and J lost 5 bases. The CDR3 is made up of 17 amino acids. The CDR3 region has the DNA TGTGCCAGCAGCTTAGTGTACGCTAGCGGGGTTGGGGAGACCCAGTACTTC. Its translation is CASSLVYASGVGETQYF.